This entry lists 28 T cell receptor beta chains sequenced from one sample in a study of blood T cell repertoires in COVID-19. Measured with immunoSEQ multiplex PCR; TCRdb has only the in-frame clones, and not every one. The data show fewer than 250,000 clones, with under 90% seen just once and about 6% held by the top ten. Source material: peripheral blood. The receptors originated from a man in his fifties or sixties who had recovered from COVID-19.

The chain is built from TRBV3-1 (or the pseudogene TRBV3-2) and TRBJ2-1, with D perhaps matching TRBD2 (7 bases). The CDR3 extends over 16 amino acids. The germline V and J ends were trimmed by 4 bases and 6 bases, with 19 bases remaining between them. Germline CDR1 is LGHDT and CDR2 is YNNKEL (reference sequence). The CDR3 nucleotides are TGTGCCAGCAGCCGTGAAGGGGGGGCCGGTCGCAATGAGCAGTTCTTC. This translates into CASSREGGAGRNEQFF.

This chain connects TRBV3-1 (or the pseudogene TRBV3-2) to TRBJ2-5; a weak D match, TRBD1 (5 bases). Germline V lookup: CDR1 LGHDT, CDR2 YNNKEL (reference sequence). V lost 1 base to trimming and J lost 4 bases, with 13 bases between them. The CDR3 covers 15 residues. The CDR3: CASSQVMQGRETQYF. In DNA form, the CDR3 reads TGTGCCAGCAGCCAAGTTATGCAGGGAAGAGAGACCCAGTACTTC.

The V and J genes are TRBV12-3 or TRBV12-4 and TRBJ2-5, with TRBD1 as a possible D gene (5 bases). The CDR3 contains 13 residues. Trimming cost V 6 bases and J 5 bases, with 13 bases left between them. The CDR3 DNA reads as TGTGCCAGCAGCCTAGGGGTTAGGGAGACCCAGTACTTC. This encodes CASSLGVRETQYF.

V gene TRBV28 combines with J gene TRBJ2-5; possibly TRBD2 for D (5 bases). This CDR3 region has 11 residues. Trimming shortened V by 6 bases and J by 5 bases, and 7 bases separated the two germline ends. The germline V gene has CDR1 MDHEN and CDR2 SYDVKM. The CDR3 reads CASRGGETQYF. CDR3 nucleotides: TGTGCCAGCAGGGGCGGGGAGACCCAGTACTTC.

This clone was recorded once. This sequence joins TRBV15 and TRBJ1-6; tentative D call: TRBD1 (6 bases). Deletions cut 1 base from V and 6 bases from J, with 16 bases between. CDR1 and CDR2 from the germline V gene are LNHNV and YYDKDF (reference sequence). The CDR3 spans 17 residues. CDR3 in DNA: TGTGCCACCAGCAGAGCGACAGGTTTTCCCTTTAATTCACCCCTCCACTTT. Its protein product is CATSRATGFPFNSPLHF. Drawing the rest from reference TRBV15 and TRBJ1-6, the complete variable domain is DAMVIQNPRYQVTQFGKPVTLSCSQTLNHNVMYWYQQKSSQAPKLLFHYYDKDFNNEADTPDNFQSRRPNTSFCFLDIRSPGLGDTAMYLCATSRATGFPFNSPLHFGNGTRLTVT.

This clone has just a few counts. Here the CDR3 reads CASSTGLRTGPAEQYF. CDR3 nucleotide sequence: TGTGCCAGCAGCACCGGGCTTAGGACAGGTCCAGCCGAGCAGTACTTC. The chain employs TRBV5-5 and TRBJ2-7, with 7 nucleotides matching TRBD1. After removal of 4 bases from V and 6 bases from J, the junction contained 16 bases not matched to a gene. The CDR3 is made up of 16 amino acids. Germline V CDR1 and CDR2: SGHKS, YYEKEE (reference sequence).

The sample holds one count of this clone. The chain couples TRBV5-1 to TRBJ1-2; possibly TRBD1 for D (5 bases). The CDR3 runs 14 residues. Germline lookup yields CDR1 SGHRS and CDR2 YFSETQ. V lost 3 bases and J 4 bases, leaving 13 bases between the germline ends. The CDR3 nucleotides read TGCGCCAGCAGCTCGTTGGGACTGACCTATGGCTACACCTTC. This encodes CASSSLGLTYGYTF.

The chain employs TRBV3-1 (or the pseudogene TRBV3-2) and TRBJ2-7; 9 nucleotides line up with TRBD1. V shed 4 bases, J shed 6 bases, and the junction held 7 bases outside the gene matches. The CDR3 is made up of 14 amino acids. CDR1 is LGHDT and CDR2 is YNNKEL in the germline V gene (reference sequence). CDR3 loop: CASSPGQGAFEQYF. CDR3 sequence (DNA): TGTGCCAGCAGCCCGGGACAGGGTGCATTCGAGCAGTACTTC.

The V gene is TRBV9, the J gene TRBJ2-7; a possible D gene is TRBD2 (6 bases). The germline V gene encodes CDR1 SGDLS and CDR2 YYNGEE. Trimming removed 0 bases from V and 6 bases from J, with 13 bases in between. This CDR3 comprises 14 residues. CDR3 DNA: TGTGCCAGCAGCGTAGTCTCGGGAGCTGGCGAGCAGTACTTC. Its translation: CASSVVSGAGEQYF.

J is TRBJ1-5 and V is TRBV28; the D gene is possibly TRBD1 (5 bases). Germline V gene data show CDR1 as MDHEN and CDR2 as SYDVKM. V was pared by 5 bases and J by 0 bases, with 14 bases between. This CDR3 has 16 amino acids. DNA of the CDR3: TGTGCCAGCAGTATTACAGGTGGGTATAGCAATCAGCCCCAGCATTTT. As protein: CASSITGGYSNQPQHF.

CDR3 residues: CASSPDLGTSGRARFTDTQYF. The CDR3 DNA follows: TGTGCCAGCAGCCCAGATTTAGGGACTAGCGGGAGAGCGAGGTTCACAGATACGCAGTATTTT. The J gene is TRBJ2-3, the V gene TRBV14; 14 bases align to TRBD2. The germline V gene has CDR1 SGHDN and CDR2 FVKESK. The CDR3 loop spans 21 amino acids. The V and J ends lost 4 bases and 2 bases, in that order; junction bases with no gene match: 17. Full variable domain (outside the CDR3, taken from reference TRBV14 and TRBJ2-3): EAGVTQFPSHSVIEKGQTVTLRCDPISGHDNLYWYRRVMGKEIKFLLHFVKESKQDESGMPNNRFLAERTGGTYSTLKVQPAELEDSGVYFCASSPDLGTSGRARFTDTQYFGPGTRLTVL.

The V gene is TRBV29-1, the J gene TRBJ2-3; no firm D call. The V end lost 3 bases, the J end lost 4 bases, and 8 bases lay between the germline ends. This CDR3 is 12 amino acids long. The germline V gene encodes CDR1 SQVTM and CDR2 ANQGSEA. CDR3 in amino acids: CSVESFSDTQYF. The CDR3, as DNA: TGCAGCGTTGAGAGCTTTTCAGATACGCAGTATTTT.

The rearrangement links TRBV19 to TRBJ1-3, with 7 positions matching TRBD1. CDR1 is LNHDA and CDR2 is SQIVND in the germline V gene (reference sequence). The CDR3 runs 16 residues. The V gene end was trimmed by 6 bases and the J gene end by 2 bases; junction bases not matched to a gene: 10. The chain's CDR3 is CASRRPGQTTGNTIYF. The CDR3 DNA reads TGTGCCAGTAGGCGCCCGGGACAGACAACTGGAAACACCATATATTTT.

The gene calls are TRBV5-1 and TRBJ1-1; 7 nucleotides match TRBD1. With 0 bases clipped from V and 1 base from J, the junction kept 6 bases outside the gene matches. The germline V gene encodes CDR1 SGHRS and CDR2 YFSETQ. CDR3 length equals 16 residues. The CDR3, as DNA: TGCGCCAGCAGCTTGGCCCCTGCAGGGGGGAACACTGAAGCTTTCTTT. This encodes CASSLAPAGGNTEAFF.

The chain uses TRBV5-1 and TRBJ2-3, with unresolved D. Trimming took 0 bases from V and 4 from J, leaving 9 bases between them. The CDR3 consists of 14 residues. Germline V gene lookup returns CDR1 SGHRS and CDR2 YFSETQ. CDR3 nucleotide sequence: TGCGCCAGCAGCTTGGATTCTGGCCCAGATACGCAGTATTTT. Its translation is CASSLDSGPDTQYF.

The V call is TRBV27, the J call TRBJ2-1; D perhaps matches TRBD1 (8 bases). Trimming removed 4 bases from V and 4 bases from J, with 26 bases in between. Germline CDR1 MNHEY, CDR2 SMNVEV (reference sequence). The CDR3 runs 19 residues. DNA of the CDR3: TGTGCCAGCAGTTGGACAGGGAAGGCTAGCGGTAGACTTTACAATGAGCAGTTCTTC. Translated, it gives CASSWTGKASGRLYNEQFF.

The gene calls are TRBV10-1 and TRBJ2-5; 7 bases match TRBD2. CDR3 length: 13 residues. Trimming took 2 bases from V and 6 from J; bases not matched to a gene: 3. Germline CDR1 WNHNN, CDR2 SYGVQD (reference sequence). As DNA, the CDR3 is TGCGCCAGCAGTGAGACTAGCGCCAAGACCCAGTACTTC. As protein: CASSETSAKTQYF.

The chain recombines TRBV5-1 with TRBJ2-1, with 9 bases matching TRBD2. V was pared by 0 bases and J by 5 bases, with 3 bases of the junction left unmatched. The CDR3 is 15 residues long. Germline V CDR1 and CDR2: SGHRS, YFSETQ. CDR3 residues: CASSLAPSGDNEQFF. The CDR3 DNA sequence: TGCGCCAGCAGCTTGGCACCTAGCGGGGACAATGAGCAGTTCTTC.

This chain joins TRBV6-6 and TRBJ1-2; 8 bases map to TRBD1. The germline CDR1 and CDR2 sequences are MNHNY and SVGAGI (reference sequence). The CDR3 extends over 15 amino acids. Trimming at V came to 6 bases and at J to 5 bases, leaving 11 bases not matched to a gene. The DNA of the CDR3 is TGTGCCAGCAGAGAGAAAGACAGGGGCGTTTATGGCTACACCTTC. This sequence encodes CASREKDRGVYGYTF.

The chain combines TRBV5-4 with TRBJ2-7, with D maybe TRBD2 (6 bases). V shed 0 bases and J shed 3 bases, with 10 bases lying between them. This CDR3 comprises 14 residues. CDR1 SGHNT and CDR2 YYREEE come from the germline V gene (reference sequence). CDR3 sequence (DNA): TGTGCCAGCAGCTTGGGTGGGCGGGACTACGAGCAGTACTTC. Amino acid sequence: CASSLGGRDYEQYF.

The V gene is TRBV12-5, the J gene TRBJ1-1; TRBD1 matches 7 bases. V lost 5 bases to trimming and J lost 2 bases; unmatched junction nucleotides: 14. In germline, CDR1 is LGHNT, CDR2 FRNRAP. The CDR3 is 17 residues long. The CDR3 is CASGPPGTALTNTEAFF. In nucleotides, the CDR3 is TGTGCTAGTGGTCCACCCGGGACAGCCCTTACAAACACTGAAGCTTTCTTT. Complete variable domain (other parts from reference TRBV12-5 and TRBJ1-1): DARVTQTPRHKVTEMGQEVTMRCQPILGHNTVFWYRQTMMQGLELLAYFRNRAPLDDSGMPKDRFSAEMPDATLATLKIQPSEPRDSAVYFCASGPPGTALTNTEAFFGQGTRLTVV.

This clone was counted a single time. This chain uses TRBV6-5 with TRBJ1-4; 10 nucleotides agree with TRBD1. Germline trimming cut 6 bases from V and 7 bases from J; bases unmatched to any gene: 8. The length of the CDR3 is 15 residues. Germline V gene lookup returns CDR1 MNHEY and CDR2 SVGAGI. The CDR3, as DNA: TGTGCCAGCAGAGTCGACAGGGGGCGAATTGAAAAACTGTTTTTT. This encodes CASRVDRGRIEKLFF.

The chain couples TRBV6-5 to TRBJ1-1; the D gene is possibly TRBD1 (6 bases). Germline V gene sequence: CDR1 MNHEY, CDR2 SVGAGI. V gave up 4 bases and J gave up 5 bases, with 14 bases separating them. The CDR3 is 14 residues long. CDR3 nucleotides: TGTGCCAGCAGTTCACTTACGGACAGAACTGAAGCTTTCTTT. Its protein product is CASSSLTDRTEAFF.

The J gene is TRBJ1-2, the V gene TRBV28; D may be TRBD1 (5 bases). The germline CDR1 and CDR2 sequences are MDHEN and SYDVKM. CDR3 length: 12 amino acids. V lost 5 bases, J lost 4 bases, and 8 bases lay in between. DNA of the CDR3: TGTGCCAGCAGTAGACAGATCTATGGCTACACCTTC. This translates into CASSRQIYGYTF.

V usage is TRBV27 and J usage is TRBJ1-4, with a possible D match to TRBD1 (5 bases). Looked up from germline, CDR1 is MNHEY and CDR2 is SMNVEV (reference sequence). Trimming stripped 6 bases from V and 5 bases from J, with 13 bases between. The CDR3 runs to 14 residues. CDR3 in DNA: TGTGCCAGCAGAGCACGGGCAGGGAATGAAAAACTGTTTTTT. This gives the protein CASRARAGNEKLFF.

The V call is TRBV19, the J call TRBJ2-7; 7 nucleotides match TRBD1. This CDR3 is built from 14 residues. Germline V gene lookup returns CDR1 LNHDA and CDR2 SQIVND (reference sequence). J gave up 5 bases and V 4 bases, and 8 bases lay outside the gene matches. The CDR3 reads CASSTYRGIHEQYF. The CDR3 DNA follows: TGTGCCAGTAGTACCTACAGGGGAATCCACGAGCAGTACTTC.

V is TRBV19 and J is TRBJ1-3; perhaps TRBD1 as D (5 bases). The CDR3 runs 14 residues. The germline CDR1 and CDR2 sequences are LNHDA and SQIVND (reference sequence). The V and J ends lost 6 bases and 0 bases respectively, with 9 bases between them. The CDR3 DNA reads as TGTGCCAGTAGGGGCACAGGCTCTGGAAACACCATATATTTT. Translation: CASRGTGSGNTIYF.

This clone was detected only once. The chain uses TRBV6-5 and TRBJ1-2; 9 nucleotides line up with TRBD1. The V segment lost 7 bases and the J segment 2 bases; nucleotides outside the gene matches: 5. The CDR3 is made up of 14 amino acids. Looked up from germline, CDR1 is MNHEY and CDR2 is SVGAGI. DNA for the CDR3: TGTGCCAGCAACACCGGGACAGGGAACTATGGCTACACCTTC. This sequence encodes CASNTGTGNYGYTF.